This passage covers 9 T cell receptor beta chains from one sample sequenced in a study of human T cells and chemical hapten exposure (dated by TCRdb to 2020 to 2023). The library was obtained by RACE. The sequencer listed for this sample is NextSeq 500. Through fastp at Q25 and MiXCR, TCRdb rebuilt clones from the public reads, retaining in-frame beta chains. Duplicate CDR3 protein sequences are folded into a single record with the most common DNA and genes. Here the sample has about 260,000 distinct CDR3 sequences; roughly 8.9% occur a single time. Less than 3% of the sample is taken by the ten largest. This specimen's time point label, interpreted: pre-sensitization, week 0. The treatment or condition label of this sample denotes: therapeutic diphenylcyclopropenone sensitization with weekly scalp DPC. The sample here was whole blood, taken in connection with sensitization to the hapten diphenylcyclopropenone (DPC). These receptors originate from a woman between 35 and 50 years old with alopecia areata. Some clones in this sample may be carry-over from other donors' samples.

This sequence joins TRBV20-1 and TRBJ1-5; D perhaps matches TRBD1 (5 bases). Trimming pared 5 bases from V and 1 base from J, leaving 12 bases between. This CDR3 has 14 residues. Germline V CDR1 and CDR2: DFQATT, SNEGSKA (reference sequence). CDR3 sequence: CSAPAGGSNQPQHF. CDR3 sequence (DNA): TGCAGTGCTCCGGCCGGGGGAAGCAATCAGCCCCAGCATTTT.

CDR3 residues: CASRSRGSTDTQYF. CDR3 coding DNA: TGTGCCAGCAGATCGAGGGGCAGCACAGATACGCAGTATTTT. The rearrangement uses TRBV3-1 and TRBJ2-3, with D perhaps matching TRBD1 or TRBD2 (5 bases each). This CDR3 has 14 amino acids. Germline V lookup: CDR1 LGHDT, CDR2 YNNKEL (reference sequence). Trimming took off 6 bases at V and 0 bases at J, with 10 bases between the two ends.

This clonotype has more than one count but fewer than ten. V gene TRBV6-5 combines with J gene TRBJ1-1; 10 nucleotides agree with TRBD1. V lost 5 bases and J lost 5; bases outside the gene matches: 2. This CDR3 spans 13 amino acids. The germline gives CDR1 MNHEY, CDR2 SVGAGI. The CDR3 DNA reads TGTGCCAGCAGTGACAGGGGGCGGACTGAAGCTTTCTTT. Translated: CASSDRGRTEAFF.

This clonotype was picked up one time. The junction does not match germline at one end; this may be a read error. The CDR3, as DNA: TGTGCCAGCGGTTTTCACGGACAGGGCGCAACTAATGAAAAACTGTTTTTT. Its translation: CASGFHGQGATNEKLFF. The chain carries TRBV28 and TRBJ1-4, with 8 bases identical to TRBD1. CDR1 is MDHEN and CDR2 is SYDVKM in the germline V gene. The CDR3 is made up of 17 amino acids.

This clonotype has more than one count but fewer than ten. The chain combines TRBV5-1 with TRBJ1-6; tentatively, D is TRBD1 (5 bases). The CDR3 is 16 amino acids. Deletions cut 2 bases from V and 8 bases from J, with 17 bases between. Germline CDR1 SGHRS, CDR2 YFSETQ. CDR3 sequence reads: CASSFYGHLSDSPLHF. In DNA, the CDR3 is TGCGCCAGCAGCTTTTATGGACACCTAAGCGATTCACCCCTCCACTTT.

This chain connects TRBV6-5 to TRBJ2-2; the D is unclear. The ends were cut back, 4 bases at V and 6 bases at J, with 3 bases in the middle. The CDR3 contains 11 residues. The germline gives CDR1 MNHEY, CDR2 SVGAGI. CDR3 sequence reads: CASSSAGELFF. In DNA form, the CDR3 reads TGTGCCAGCAGTTCAGCCGGGGAGCTGTTTTTT.

The chain is built from TRBV29-1 and TRBJ2-3; possibly TRBD1 for D (6 bases). Germline V CDR1 and CDR2: SQVTM, ANQGSEA. This CDR3 has 14 amino acids. V was pared by 2 bases and J by 2 bases, with 11 bases between. DNA for the CDR3: TGCAGCGTTGAATTCCAGGGGTTCACAGATACGCAGTATTTT. It translates to CSVEFQGFTDTQYF.

This clonotype showed up many times. This rearrangement joins TRBV5-1 to TRBJ1-2; no firm D call. CDR1 and CDR2 (germline): SGHRS, YFSETQ. V lost 2 bases and J lost 2, with 10 bases in between. CDR3 length: 14 amino acids. The CDR3 nucleotides read TGCGCCAGCAGCTTAAGCATACTGAACTATGGCTACACCTTC. This encodes CASSLSILNYGYTF.

This chain connects TRBV12-3 or TRBV12-4 to TRBJ2-2; D is ambiguous. Trimming shortened V by 5 bases and J by 5 bases, and 9 bases separated the two germline ends. This CDR3 comprises 13 residues. CDR3 protein: CASSPTATGELFF. The CDR3 DNA is TGTGCCAGCAGTCCAACAGCTACCGGGGAGCTGTTTTTT.